Below are 20 T cell receptor beta chains sequenced from a single sample in a study of blood T cell repertoires in COVID-19. The data were produced by immunoSEQ multiplex PCR, yet TCRdb's version contains in-frame clones alone and is incomplete. The data show about 270,000 clones, roughly 91% seen once. Sequencing was performed on PBMCs or T cells enriched from blood (not recorded which). These receptors were taken from a woman aged 55 to 70 in a cohort exposed to, infected with or recovered from COVID-19 (not recorded which).

The V call is TRBV1, the J call TRBJ1-6; the table's TRBD1 call for D was not verified on the DNA. TRBV1 is tagged as a pseudogene. The CDR3 loop spans 16 amino acids. CDR3 nucleotide sequence: TGCACCAGCAGCCAAGATGGGCAGCCCAATAATTCACCCCTCCACTTT. Translated: CTSSQDGQPNNSPLHF.

This rearrangement joins TRBV30 to TRBJ1-5, with 7 bases aligning to TRBD1. The junction had 7 bases not matched to a gene; V was cut back by 4 bases and J by 7 bases. Per the germline V gene, CDR1 is GTSNPN and CDR2 is SVGIG (reference sequence). The CDR3 spans 13 residues. The CDR3 here is CAWTSGDRQPQHF. The DNA for the CDR3 is TGTGCCTGGACATCAGGGGACAGACAGCCCCAGCATTTT.

This clone has just a few counts. This chain uses TRBV7-6 with TRBJ2-1, with D possibly being TRBD1 (5 bases). The germline V gene encodes CDR1 SGHVS and CDR2 FNYEAQ. The CDR3 covers 13 residues. Between the trimmed V and J ends, which lost 4 bases and 5 bases, there was a span of 9 bases. The CDR3 spells CASSSLQDNEQFF. CDR3 DNA sequence: TGTGCCAGCAGCTCGTTACAGGACAATGAGCAGTTCTTC.

The genes are TRBV24-1 and TRBJ2-1; D gene uncertain. There are 14 residues in the CDR3. Germline V gene lookup returns CDR1 KGHDR and CDR2 SFDVKD. Trimming stripped 7 bases from V and 0 bases from J, with 9 bases between. The chain's CDR3 is CATRDTRSYNEQFF. DNA for the CDR3: TGTGCCACCAGAGACACCCGCTCCTACAATGAGCAGTTCTTC.

DNA of the CDR3: TGTGCCAGCAGCCCGCGGGACAGCACAGATACGCAGTATTTT. Its protein is CASSPRDSTDTQYF. This rearrangement joins TRBV11-2 to TRBJ2-3, with D possibly being TRBD2 (6 bases). Germline CDR1 reads SGHAT; CDR2 reads FQNNGV. There are 14 residues in the CDR3. Trimming took off 5 bases at V and 0 bases at J, with 9 bases between the two ends.

This chain connects TRBV30 to TRBJ1-1; D unclear. The V and J ends lost 0 bases and 1 base respectively, with 12 bases between them. Germline V gene data show CDR1 as GTSNPN and CDR2 as SVGIG (reference sequence). The length of the CDR3 is 15 residues. CDR3 amino acids: CAWSVLPRGNTEAFF. The CDR3 DNA sequence: TGTGCCTGGAGTGTACTCCCCCGGGGGAACACTGAAGCTTTCTTT. The full variable domain, its missing parts supplied by reference TRBV30 and TRBJ1-1, is SQTIHQWPATLVQPVGSPLSLECTVEGTSNPNLYWYRQAAGRGLQLLFYSVGIGQISSEVPQNLSASRPQDRQFILSSKKLLLSDSGFYLCAWSVLPRGNTEAFFGQGTRLTVV.

V and J are TRBV27 and TRBJ1-6, with a tentative D call TRBD1 (6 bases). The germline V and J ends were trimmed by 6 bases and 15 bases, with 24 bases remaining between them. Germline V lookup: CDR1 MNHEY, CDR2 SMNVEV (reference sequence). The CDR3 sequence is 15 residues long. CDR3 nucleotide sequence: TGTGCCAGCAGCCCATCAGGGGTGCCCCTCTCTAACCTCCACTTT. Amino acid sequence: CASSPSGVPLSNLHF.

The J gene is TRBJ1-2, the V gene TRBV7-6; D not resolved. The CDR3 spans 14 residues. Trimming removed 1 base from V and 4 bases from J, with 10 bases in between. Germline CDR1 is SGHVS and CDR2 is FNYEAQ. For the CDR3, the DNA is TGTGCCAGCAGCTTAGATAGACGAGGCTATGGCTACACCTTC. Translation: CASSLDRRGYGYTF.

The rearrangement links TRBV4-1 to TRBJ2-5; 14 bases map to TRBD2. The CDR3 sequence is 17 residues long. The V segment lost 5 bases and the J segment 5 bases; nucleotides outside the gene matches: 10. Per germline, CDR1 MGHRA and CDR2 YSYEKL. CDR3 bases: TGCGCCAGCAGCGCGGGACTAGCGGGAGCGCGGCGGGAGACCCAGTACTTC. It codes for CASSAGLAGARRETQYF.

This chain joins TRBV13 and TRBJ1-1, with no clear D. The V gene's germline CDR1 is PRHDT and CDR2 FYEKMQ (reference sequence). This CDR3 has 13 residues. V was cut by 2 bases and J by 11 bases, with 15 bases left in between. As DNA, the CDR3 is TGTGCCAGCAGCTTATCCCTCGGGGTAAAGGCTTTCTTT. Amino acid sequence: CASSLSLGVKAFF.

The chain is built from TRBV5-6 and TRBJ2-6; 10 bases map to TRBD1. Germline V gene sequence: CDR1 SGHDT, CDR2 YYEEEE. This CDR3 is 18 amino acids long. Losses at the gene ends were 3 bases for V and 0 bases for J; bases not matched to a gene: 6. This chain's CDR3 is CASSSDRGAYSGANVLTF. The DNA of the CDR3 is TGTGCCAGCAGCTCGGACAGGGGGGCATACTCTGGGGCCAACGTCCTGACTTTC.

The chain carries TRBV12-2 and TRBJ2-7; the table's D call of TRBD1 was not tested on the DNA. TRBV12-2 is recorded as a pseudogene. The CDR3 is 15 amino acids. The CDR3 sequence is CASRRGQGVTYEQYF. The CDR3 DNA reads as TGTGCAAGTCGGAGGGGACAGGGGGTGACCTACGAGCAGTACTTC.

V gene TRBV6-5 combines with J gene TRBJ1-1; D call uncertain. V was shortened by 8 bases and J by 0 bases, with 13 bases between the two germline ends. CDR1 and CDR2 (germline): MNHEY, SVGAGI. This CDR3 spans 14 amino acids. As DNA, the CDR3 is TGTGCCAGCCTGGCTGTCCAGATGAACACTGAAGCTTTCTTT. It is translated as CASLAVQMNTEAFF.

The chain couples TRBV2 to TRBJ1-6; D possibly corresponds to TRBD1 (6 bases). V lost 6 bases to trimming and J lost 7 bases, with 7 bases between them. This CDR3 has 12 amino acids. The germline V gene encodes CDR1 SNHLY and CDR2 FYNNEI. The CDR3: CASRDSNSPLHF. CDR3 bases: TGTGCCAGCAGGGACAGCAATTCACCCCTCCACTTT. Using reference TRBV2 and TRBJ1-6 for the parts outside the CDR3, the full variable domain is EPEVTQTPSHQVTQMGQEVILRCVPISNHLYFYWYRQILGQKVEFLVSFYNNEISEKSEIFDDQFSVERPDGSNFTLKIRSTKLEDSAMYFCASRDSNSPLHFGNGTRLTVT.

V gene TRBV18 combines with J gene TRBJ1-1; a weak D match, TRBD1 (6 bases). Per the germline V gene, CDR1 is KGHSH and CDR2 is LQKENI. This CDR3 comprises 16 residues. Trimming left V 1 base short and J 1 base short, with 13 bases between. CDR3 loop: CASSPRRGAGNTEAFF. DNA of the CDR3: TGTGCCAGCTCACCACGCAGGGGCGCAGGGAACACTGAAGCTTTCTTT.

This clone was counted a single time. The CDR3 nucleotides read TGCGCCAGCAGCTTCCTAGCGGCCCTAGACTACGAGCAGTACTTC. Its protein is CASSFLAALDYEQYF. The chain employs TRBV5-1 and TRBJ2-7; 7 bases match TRBD2. This CDR3 has 15 amino acids. The germline V gene encodes CDR1 SGHRS and CDR2 YFSETQ. The V and J ends lost 2 bases and 3 bases, in that order; junction bases with no gene match: 8.

The rearrangement uses TRBV7-9 and TRBJ1-1; D is perhaps TRBD1 (5 bases). V dropped 3 bases and J dropped 11 bases, with 16 bases sitting between them. The CDR3 is 13 amino acids. CDR1 is SEHNR, CDR2 FQNEAQ, per germline (reference sequence). The CDR3 sequence is CASSFVVRARAFF. In nucleotides, the CDR3 is TGTGCCAGCAGCTTCGTAGTCAGGGCCCGGGCTTTCTTT.

This sequence joins TRBV20-1 and TRBJ2-3; D possibly corresponds to TRBD2 (5 bases). Germline CDR1 is DFQATT and CDR2 is SNEGSKA (reference sequence). V was clipped by 6 bases and J by 6 bases, with 10 bases between them. CDR3 length: 11 amino acids. The CDR3 spells CSAQRSDTQYF. CDR3 nucleotides: TGCAGTGCCCAGCGGTCTGATACGCAGTATTTT.

Comment on this clone: This CDR3 is also generated by other DNA sequences in the sample. The CDR3 loop reads CASSLSGRNTGELFF. CDR3 sequence (DNA): TGTGCCAGCAGTTTGAGCGGGAGGAACACCGGGGAGCTGTTTTTT. The chain couples TRBV27 to TRBJ2-2, with 8 bases that match TRBD2. Per the germline V gene, CDR1 is MNHEY and CDR2 is SMNVEV (reference sequence). CDR3 length: 15 amino acids. Unmatched junction bases numbered 1, after V lost 3 bases and J lost 1 base.

This clone was seen a single time. This sequence joins TRBV5-6 and TRBJ2-2; TRBD2 matches at 7 bases. There are 15 residues in the CDR3. Trimming cost V 5 bases and J 2 bases; bases outside gene matches: 6. CDR1 is SGHDT and CDR2 is YYEEEE in the germline V gene. This CDR3 is CASRGRGRNTGELFF. CDR3 nucleotides: TGTGCCAGCAGGGGGAGGGGTCGCAACACCGGGGAGCTGTTTTTT.